The following is a T cell receptor (beta chain) sequence with its context. Its antigen is currently unknown. The authors used 3500 ng of total RNA per TCR library. Template switching introduced UMIs that contain a 6-nucleotide sample barcode. After re-calling the 5' RACE reads, TCRdb lists one entry per CDR3 protein, DNA absent. The record lists 200,000 to 250,000 distinct CDR3 sequences, of which the ten most abundant hold around 1.5%. The data originate from a study of monozygotic twins with inflammatory bowel disease. Study-level points and caveats: Compared with healthy twins, IBD patients shared fewer clonotypes with others, especially with disease activity.

Germline loops: CDR1 SGHTA, CDR2 FQGNSA. There are 14 residues in the CDR3. The sequenced sample was blood. The V and J genes are TRBV7-2 and TRBJ1-4; TCRdb outputs TRBD1, but without DNA this stays unchecked. This receptor was identified in a human donor with ulcerative colitis or Crohn's disease, or a healthy co-twin of an affected twin (not recorded which). The CDR3 spells CASRTGLSNEKLFF.